These 14 T cell receptor beta chains were sequenced from one sample in a study of cytomegalovirus exposure and HLA in healthy donors. 60 Vbeta and 13 Jbeta primers were used in PCR. Repertoires were generated with immunoSEQ multiplex PCR, while TCRdb's copy carries only in-frame clones and drops some. The sample records some 140,000 clones, over 70% being singletons. Material: PBMCs. These receptors came from a woman aged 18 to 35 in good health and CMV-seronegative.

V gene TRBV30 combines with J gene TRBJ1-2, with 7 bases identical to TRBD1. Germline V gene lookup returns CDR1 GTSNPN and CDR2 SVGIG (reference sequence). The CDR3 loop spans 13 amino acids. The V and J ends lost 2 bases and 6 bases, in that order; junction bases with no gene match: 6. The CDR3 DNA follows: TGTGCCTGGAGTCCGGACAGGTACCATGGCTACACCTTC. This sequence encodes CAWSPDRYHGYTF.

This rearrangement joins TRBV4-2 to TRBJ2-7, with 8 nucleotides matching TRBD2. The CDR3 consists of 18 residues. Germline V gene lookup returns CDR1 LGHNA and CDR2 YNFKEQ. V dropped 0 bases and J dropped 5; count of bases not matched to a gene: 15. CDR3 loop: CASSQDSGQTGGRHEQYF. The DNA of the CDR3 is TGTGCCAGCAGCCAAGATTCGGGTCAGACGGGAGGGCGCCACGAGCAGTACTTC.

This clone has more than one count but fewer than ten. This chain joins TRBV27 and TRBJ2-7; 13 bases map to TRBD2. The J segment lost 9 bases and the V segment lost 5 bases, leaving 10 bases of the junction unmatched. The germline CDR1 and CDR2 sequences are MNHEY and SMNVEV (reference sequence). This CDR3 is built from 15 residues. The CDR3: CASSPQTSGRKRQYF. The CDR3 DNA follows: TGTGCCAGCAGTCCCCAGACTAGCGGGAGGAAAAGGCAGTACTTC.

The chain has TRBV18 and TRBJ1-1; 7 bases are a match to TRBD1. With 3 bases clipped from V and 14 bases from J, the junction kept 18 bases outside the gene matches. The CDR3 loop spans 15 amino acids. Germline CDR1 is KGHSH and CDR2 is LQKENI. The CDR3, as DNA: TGTGCCAGCTCACCCGTAGCGGGACAGCATTCCACGAGGTTCTTT. Translated: CASSPVAGQHSTRFF.

This clone was counted between two and nine times. J is TRBJ1-1 and V is TRBV9, with 7 nucleotides matching TRBD1. The germline CDR1 and CDR2 sequences are SGDLS and YYNGEE. V lost 3 bases, J lost 3 bases, and 2 bases stayed unmatched. The CDR3 is 13 residues long. The CDR3 spells CASSARGDTEAFF. The CDR3 nucleotides are TGTGCCAGCAGCGCCAGGGGGGACACTGAAGCTTTCTTT.

V usage is TRBV6-5 and J usage is TRBJ1-4; D is unclear. Germline CDR1 and CDR2: MNHEY and SVGAGI. This CDR3 has 16 amino acids. Deletions cut 0 bases from V and 10 bases from J, with 18 bases between. The CDR3 region has the DNA TGTGCCAGCAGTTACTCCCCGTTCGGGGAAGGTAGAAAACTGTTTTTT. This translates into CASSYSPFGEGRKLFF.

J is TRBJ2-7 and V is TRBV6-5; TRBD2 matches 12 bases. The J segment lost 3 bases and the V segment lost 10 bases, leaving 7 bases of the junction unmatched. Germline V CDR1 and CDR2: MNHEY, SVGAGI. The CDR3 totals 14 residues. The CDR3 nucleotides read TGTGCCACCCTCCGGACTAGCGGGAACTACGAGCAGTACTTC. Translation: CATLRTSGNYEQYF.

The chain links TRBV14 to TRBJ2-5; TRBD1 agrees at 7 bases. V lost 5 bases, J lost 2 bases, and 2 bases stayed unmatched. Per germline, CDR1 SGHDN and CDR2 FVKESK. This CDR3 is built from 13 residues. The CDR3 DNA is TGTGCCAGCAGCGGGACAGCGCAAGAGACCCAGTACTTC. Its protein is CASSGTAQETQYF.

The gene calls are TRBV7-2 and TRBJ2-7; D gene ambiguous. The CDR3 length is 14 residues. Germline CDR1 SGHTA, CDR2 FQGNSA. The ends were cut back, 4 bases at V and 3 bases at J, with 13 bases in the middle. For the CDR3, the DNA is TGTGCCAGCAGCTCCAGATCTGAAAACTACGAGCAGTACTTC. As protein: CASSSRSENYEQYF.

CDR3 region: CASSLGTSGYEQYF. The CDR3 region has the DNA TGTGCCAGCAGTTTGGGGACTAGCGGGTACGAGCAGTACTTC. J is TRBJ2-7 and V is TRBV6-5, with 12 bases fitting TRBD2. J gave up 4 bases and V 4 bases, and 2 bases lay outside the gene matches. The CDR3 is 14 residues long. Germline CDR1 MNHEY, CDR2 SVGAGI.

CDR3 DNA: TGTGCCAGCAGTGACGGGGCAGGGGCGAACACCGGGGAGCTGTTTTTT. Residues: CASSDGAGANTGELFF. The chain is built from TRBV6-4 and TRBJ2-2; D is possibly TRBD1 (6 bases). The CDR3 contains 16 residues. Germline V gives CDR1 MRHNA, CDR2 SNTAGT. The V end was cut by 2 bases, the J end by 0 bases, with 10 bases between.

The genes are TRBV6-6 and TRBJ2-1, with TRBD2 matching 7 bases. V lost 7 bases, J lost 6 bases, and 3 bases stayed unmatched. Germline V gene sequence: CDR1 MNHNY, CDR2 SVGAGI (reference sequence). This CDR3 has 12 amino acids. Here the CDR3 DNA reads TGTGCCAGCAAGGCTAGCGGCAATGAGCAGTTCTTC. Translation: CASKASGNEQFF.

The sample holds one count of this clone. V and J are TRBV5-1 and TRBJ1-5; 7 bases agree with TRBD1. Per the germline V gene, CDR1 is SGHRS and CDR2 is YFSETQ. V trimming: 0 bases; J trimming: 3 bases; junction bases outside the gene matches: 12. The CDR3 covers 18 residues. CDR3 bases: TGCGCCAGCAGCTTGGCCCCACAGGGGAGTGAAATCAATCAGCCCCAGCATTTT. Protein: CASSLAPQGSEINQPQHF. Full variable domain (rest looked up from reference TRBV5-1 and TRBJ1-5): KAGVTQTPRYLIKTRGQQVTLSCSPISGHRSVSWYQQTPGQGLQFLFEYFSETQRNKGNFPGRFSGRQFSNSRSEMNVSTLELGDSALYLCASSLAPQGSEINQPQHFGDGTRLSIL.

J is TRBJ2-3 and V is TRBV30; D not certain. Trimming removed 7 bases from V and 0 bases from J, with 8 bases in between. The CDR3 runs to 12 residues. Germline V gene lookup returns CDR1 GTSNPN and CDR2 SVGIG (reference sequence). Here the CDR3 reads CAYARSTDTQYF. Written as DNA, the CDR3 is TGTGCCTACGCGAGGAGCACAGATACGCAGTATTTT.